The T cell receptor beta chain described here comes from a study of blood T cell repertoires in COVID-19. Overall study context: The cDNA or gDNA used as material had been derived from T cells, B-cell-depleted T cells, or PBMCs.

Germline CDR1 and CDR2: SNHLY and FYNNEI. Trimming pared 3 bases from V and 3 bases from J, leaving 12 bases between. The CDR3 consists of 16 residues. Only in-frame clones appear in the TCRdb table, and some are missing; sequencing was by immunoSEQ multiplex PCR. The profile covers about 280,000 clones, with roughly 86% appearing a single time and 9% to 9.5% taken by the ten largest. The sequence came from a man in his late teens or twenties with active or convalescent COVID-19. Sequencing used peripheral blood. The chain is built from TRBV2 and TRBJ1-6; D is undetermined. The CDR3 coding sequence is TGTGCCAGCAGTGATCCCCCACAGCACTATAATTCACCCCTCCACTTT. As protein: CASSDPPQHYNSPLHF.